Following are 25 T cell receptor beta chains from one sample sequenced in a study of blood T cell repertoires in COVID-19. Method: immunoSEQ multiplex PCR; TCRdb's copy keeps in-frame clones and lacks some. Of some 76,000 clones listed, about nine tenths are singletons. The sample was peripheral blood. The source of these receptors is a young woman with acute or convalescent COVID-19.

The genes are TRBV30 and TRBJ1-2; tentatively, D is TRBD1 (6 bases). Germline CDR1 and CDR2: GTSNPN and SVGIG (reference sequence). Trimming stripped 2 bases from V and 4 bases from J, with 17 bases between. The CDR3 contains 15 residues. CDR3 in DNA: TGTGCCTGGAGTATCCGAGGGGGGGGCGCCTATGGCTACACCTTC. Protein: CAWSIRGGGAYGYTF.

The CDR3: CASSDGPGESPLHF. The DNA of the CDR3 is TGTGCCAGCAGTGATGGGCCAGGGGAGTCACCCCTCCACTTT. The genes are TRBV6-1 and TRBJ1-6, with a possible D match to TRBD1 (6 bases). V shed 3 bases and J shed 10 bases, with 13 bases lying between them. Germline V gives CDR1 MNHNS, CDR2 SASEGT. The CDR3 is 14 amino acids.

V gene TRBV19 combines with J gene TRBJ2-1; maybe TRBD2 (7 bases). The CDR3 extends over 14 amino acids. V lost 6 bases to trimming and J lost 9 bases, with 18 bases between them. In germline, CDR1 is LNHDA, CDR2 SQIVND (reference sequence). As DNA, the CDR3 is TGTGCCAGTAGAAGGGGGACCCCGGGAGGTGAGCAGTTCTTC. The encoded protein is CASRRGTPGGEQFF.

The chain employs TRBV6-1 and TRBJ2-2, with TRBD2 matching over 8 bases. Germline V lookup: CDR1 MNHNS, CDR2 SASEGT. The CDR3 is 15 amino acids. The trim removed 3 bases at V and 6 bases at J, leaving 6 bases unmatched. The CDR3 sequence is CASSESGGPAGELFF. DNA for the CDR3: TGTGCCAGCAGTGAGTCGGGAGGGCCGGCCGGGGAGCTGTTTTTT.

V and J are TRBV6-2 or TRBV6-3 and TRBJ1-5; unclear D gene. The CDR3 loop spans 14 amino acids. CDR1 and CDR2 from the germline V gene are MNHEY and SVGEGT. V lost 7 bases to trimming and J lost 1 base, with 11 bases between them. CDR3 sequence: CASNPRESNQPQHF. The CDR3 coding sequence is TGTGCCAGCAACCCCCGAGAGAGCAATCAGCCCCAGCATTTT.

Only a few counts were recorded for this clone. CDR3: CASGNRDTGELFF. In nucleotides, the CDR3 is TGTGCTAGTGGAAACAGGGACACCGGGGAGCTGTTTTTT. V gene TRBV12-5 combines with J gene TRBJ2-2; possible D gene TRBD1, 6 bases. The germline V gene has CDR1 LGHNT and CDR2 FRNRAP. The CDR3 runs 13 residues. Trimming cost V 6 bases and J 3 bases, with 8 bases left between them.

V gene TRBV2 combines with J gene TRBJ2-2; a weak D match, TRBD1 (6 bases). Germline CDR1 SNHLY, CDR2 FYNNEI. The V end lost 7 bases, the J end lost 6 bases, and 12 bases lay between the germline ends. This CDR3 comprises 13 residues. CDR3 bases: TGTGCCAGCAAAGGTACAGGGCCCGGGGAGCTGTTTTTT. This encodes CASKGTGPGELFF. Combining the CDR3 with reference TRBV2 and TRBJ2-2 gives the whole variable domain EPEVTQTPSHQVTQMGQEVILRCVPISNHLYFYWYRQILGQKVEFLVSFYNNEISEKSEIFDDQFSVERPDGSNFTLKIRSTKLEDSAMYFCASKGTGPGELFFGEGSRLTVL.

This chain links TRBV30 with TRBJ2-3; D is uncertain. The CDR3 runs 13 residues. The germline V gene has CDR1 GTSNPN and CDR2 SVGIG (reference sequence). With 5 bases removed from V and 0 bases from J, the gap between germline ends came to 9 bases. The CDR3 loop is CAWAQRSTDTQYF. In nucleotides, the CDR3 is TGTGCCTGGGCACAGAGAAGCACAGATACGCAGTATTTT.

The V and J genes are TRBV6-1 and TRBJ1-2; D may be TRBD1 (5 bases). Trimming took off 3 bases at V and 7 bases at J, with 18 bases between the two ends. CDR1 and CDR2 (germline): MNHNS, SASEGT. The CDR3 has 15 amino acids. The CDR3 is CASSDQGRRVSGYTF. CDR3 nucleotides: TGTGCCAGCAGTGACCAGGGCCGGAGGGTATCTGGCTACACCTTC.

The genes are TRBV10-3 and TRBJ2-7, with D tentatively TRBD1 (6 bases). CDR1 ENHRY and CDR2 SYGVKD come from the germline V gene. CDR3 size: 14 residues. V lost 4 bases, J lost 6 bases, and 16 bases lay in between. CDR3 in amino acids: CAISGPGTLGEQYF. The DNA of the CDR3 is TGTGCCATCAGTGGACCAGGGACACTGGGCGAGCAGTACTTC.

Only one count was recorded for this clone. The chain couples TRBV6-4 to TRBJ2-1; TRBD2 aligns across 11 bases. The CDR3 extends over 14 amino acids. V was clipped by 6 bases and J by 8 bases; unmatched bases: 6. Germline V CDR1 and CDR2: MRHNA, SNTAGT. CDR3 sequence (DNA): TGTGCCAGCAGCCGACTAGCGGGGTCCGATGAGCAGTTCTTC. Its translation is CASSRLAGSDEQFF.

The CDR3 region is CASSLWPGINSPLHF. CDR3 bases: TGTGCCAGCAGTTTATGGCCGGGGATCAATTCACCCCTCCACTTT. The chain has TRBV28 and TRBJ1-6, with D unclear. This CDR3 region has 15 residues. With 0 bases removed from V and 7 bases from J, the gap between germline ends came to 10 bases. Per germline, CDR1 MDHEN and CDR2 SYDVKM.

This CDR3 is CASSSTDREGSPLHF. The DNA for the CDR3 is TGTGCCAGCAGCTCTACCGACAGGGAAGGGTCACCCCTCCACTTT. The rearrangement uses TRBV11-2 and TRBJ1-6; TRBD1 matches 7 bases. The V gene's germline CDR1 is SGHAT and CDR2 FQNNGV. Trimming at V came to 4 bases and at J to 10 bases, leaving 10 bases not matched to a gene. The CDR3 runs 15 residues. The whole variable domain, filled in from reference TRBV11-2 and TRBJ1-6, reads EAGVAQSPRYKIIEKRQSVAFWCNPISGHATLYWYQQILGQGPKLLIQFQNNGVVDDSQLPKDRFSAERLKGVDSTLKIQPAKLEDSAVYLCASSSTDREGSPLHFGNGTRLTVT.

The chain's CDR3 is CASSLGAGAQPQHF. The DNA of the CDR3 is TGTGCCAGCAGCTTAGGGGCAGGGGCTCAGCCCCAGCATTTT. V usage is TRBV11-2 and J usage is TRBJ1-5; perhaps TRBD1 as D (6 bases). CDR1 is SGHAT and CDR2 is FQNNGV in the germline V gene. The CDR3 consists of 14 residues. V shed 1 base and J shed 6 bases, with 10 bases lying between them.

This clone occurred once. This chain links TRBV7-2 with TRBJ2-1, with D possibly matching TRBD2 (6 bases). Deletions cut 4 bases from V and 0 bases from J, with 16 bases between. Germline CDR1 SGHTA, CDR2 FQGNSA. CDR3 length equals 17 residues. The CDR3 spells CASSSQGGIGSYNEQFF. Written as DNA, the CDR3 is TGTGCCAGCAGCTCCCAAGGAGGGATAGGCTCCTACAATGAGCAGTTCTTC.

This chain uses TRBV6-6 with TRBJ1-1; possibly TRBD1 for D (6 bases). CDR3 length: 14 residues. CDR1 MNHNY and CDR2 SVGAGI come from the germline V gene (reference sequence). V dropped 7 bases and J dropped 2 bases, with 14 bases sitting between them. This CDR3 reads CASTRQTGNTEAFF. Written as DNA, the CDR3 is TGTGCCAGCACCAGACAGACAGGCAACACTGAAGCTTTCTTT.

V gene TRBV9 combines with J gene TRBJ1-4, with no clear D. The germline gives CDR1 SGDLS, CDR2 YYNGEE. This CDR3 has 13 amino acids. The V gene lost 2 bases and the J gene lost 5 bases, with 7 bases spanning the gap. The CDR3 here is CASSVGQNEKLFF. The CDR3, as DNA: TGTGCCAGCAGCGTTGGGCAAAATGAAAAACTGTTTTTT. The entire variable domain, with the rest obtained from reference TRBV9 and TRBJ1-4, is as follows: DSGVTQTPKHLITATGQRVTLRCSPRSGDLSVYWYQQSLDQGLQFLIQYYNGEERAKGNILERFSAQQFPDLHSELNLSSLELGDSALYFCASSVGQNEKLFFGSGTQLSVL.

The J gene is TRBJ1-2, the V gene TRBV6-2 or TRBV6-3; the match to TRBD1 covers 8 bases. The CDR3 spans 15 residues. Trimming took 5 bases from V and 7 from J; bases not matched to a gene: 12. Germline lookup yields CDR1 MNHEY and CDR2 SVGEGT. The CDR3 region is CASSQRQGHFSGYTF. The CDR3 coding sequence is TGTGCCAGCAGTCAAAGACAGGGGCACTTCAGTGGCTACACCTTC.

The V gene is TRBV7-9, the J gene TRBJ2-5; TRBD2 might be the D (5 bases). The germline V and J ends were trimmed by 6 bases and 5 bases, with 22 bases remaining between them. CDR3 length equals 16 residues. Germline V gives CDR1 SEHNR, CDR2 FQNEAQ (reference sequence). CDR3 nucleotide sequence: TGTGCCAGCAGAGTGGGGAGCATATCCATAGACGAGACCCAGTACTTC. Its translation is CASRVGSISIDETQYF.

The rearrangement uses TRBV28 and TRBJ2-7; 7 nucleotides match TRBD1. Germline V CDR1 and CDR2: MDHEN, SYDVKM. V lost 8 bases to trimming and J lost 3 bases; unmatched junction nucleotides: 10. The CDR3 is 14 amino acids. DNA of the CDR3: TGTGCCAGCCAACCGTGGGGACAGAACTACGAGCAGTACTTC. It translates to CASQPWGQNYEQYF. Drawing the rest from reference TRBV28 and TRBJ2-7, the complete variable domain is DVKVTQSSRYLVKRTGEKVFLECVQDMDHENMFWYRQDPGLGLRLIYFSYDVKMKEKGDIPEGYSVSREKKERFSLILESASTNQTSMYLCASQPWGQNYEQYFGPGTRLTVT.

The CDR3 nucleotides read TGTGCCAGCAGTTACTCGGGGGGGGCAAACCAGCCCCAGCATTTT. It is translated as CASSYSGGANQPQHF. The chain employs TRBV6-2 or TRBV6-3 and TRBJ1-5; TRBD1 is a possible D gene (6 bases). The CDR3 totals 15 residues. The V gene lost 0 bases and the J gene lost 7 bases, with 13 bases spanning the gap. Germline values: CDR1 MNHEY, CDR2 SVGEGT.

This rearrangement joins TRBV28 to TRBJ2-2; the D gene is possibly TRBD1 (5 bases). The CDR3 is made up of 13 amino acids. Germline V gives CDR1 MDHEN, CDR2 SYDVKM. The V end lost 8 bases, the J end lost 3 bases, and 10 bases lay between the germline ends. The CDR3 nucleotides are TGTGCCAGCGGGAACAGGTACACCGGGGAGCTGTTTTTT. Translating gives CASGNRYTGELFF. Combining the CDR3 with reference TRBV28 and TRBJ2-2 gives the whole variable domain DVKVTQSSRYLVKRTGEKVFLECVQDMDHENMFWYRQDPGLGLRLIYFSYDVKMKEKGDIPEGYSVSREKKERFSLILESASTNQTSMYLCASGNRYTGELFFGEGSRLTVL.

The V and J genes are TRBV16 and TRBJ1-3; 8 bases fit TRBD1. The CDR3 has 15 residues. Germline values: CDR1 KGHSY, CDR2 FQNENV. J lost 8 bases, V lost 2 bases, and 8 bases had no gene match. The CDR3 DNA sequence: TGTGCCAGCAGCCAAAAACTGCAGGGGGCGGACACCATATATTTT. It codes for CASSQKLQGADTIYF.

The J gene is TRBJ2-1, the V gene TRBV25-1, with TRBD2 as a possible D gene (5 bases). CDR1 is MGHDK and CDR2 is SYGVNS in the germline V gene. V was clipped by 6 bases and J by 6 bases, with 18 bases between them. The CDR3 is 15 amino acids. The CDR3 protein is CASSPRTDGVNEQFF. Here the CDR3 DNA reads TGTGCCAGCAGCCCTAGGACCGACGGGGTCAATGAGCAGTTCTTC.

This chain uses TRBV19 with TRBJ2-1; 13 bases align to TRBD2. V shed 3 bases, J shed 3 bases, and the junction held 14 bases outside the gene matches. This CDR3 spans 20 amino acids. Germline V gene sequence: CDR1 LNHDA, CDR2 SQIVND (reference sequence). CDR3 in DNA: TGTGCCAGTAGTATGGGAACTAGCGGGAGGGCCGGTGCGGTCTACAATGAGCAGTTCTTC. This sequence encodes CASSMGTSGRAGAVYNEQFF.